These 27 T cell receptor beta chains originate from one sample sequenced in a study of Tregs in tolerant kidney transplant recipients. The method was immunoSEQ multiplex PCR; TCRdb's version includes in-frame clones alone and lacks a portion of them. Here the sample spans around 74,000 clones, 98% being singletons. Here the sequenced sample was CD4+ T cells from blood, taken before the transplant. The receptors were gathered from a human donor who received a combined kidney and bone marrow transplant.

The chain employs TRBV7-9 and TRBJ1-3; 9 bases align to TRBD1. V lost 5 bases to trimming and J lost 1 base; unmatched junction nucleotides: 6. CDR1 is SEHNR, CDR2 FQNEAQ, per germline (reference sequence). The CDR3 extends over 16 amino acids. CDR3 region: CASSPGQGGSGNTIYF. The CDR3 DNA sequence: TGTGCCAGCAGCCCGGGACAGGGAGGGTCTGGAAACACCATATATTTT.

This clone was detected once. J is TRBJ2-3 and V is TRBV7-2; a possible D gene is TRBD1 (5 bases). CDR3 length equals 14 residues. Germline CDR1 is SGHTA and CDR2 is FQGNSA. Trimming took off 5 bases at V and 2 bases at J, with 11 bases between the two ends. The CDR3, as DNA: TGTGCCAGCAGCCGACAGTACAACACAGATACGCAGTATTTT. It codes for CASSRQYNTDTQYF.

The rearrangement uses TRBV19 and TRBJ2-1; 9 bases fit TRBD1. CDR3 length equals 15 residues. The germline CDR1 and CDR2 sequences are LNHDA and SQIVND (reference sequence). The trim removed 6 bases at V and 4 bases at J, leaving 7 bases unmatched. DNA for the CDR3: TGTGCCAGTAGCCGACAGGGGGAACTTTACAATGAGCAGTTCTTC. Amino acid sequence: CASSRQGELYNEQFF.

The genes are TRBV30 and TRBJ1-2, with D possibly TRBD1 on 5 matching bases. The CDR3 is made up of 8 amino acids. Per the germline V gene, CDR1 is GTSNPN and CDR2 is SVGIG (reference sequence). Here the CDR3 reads CLWGGYTF. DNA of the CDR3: TGTTTGTGGGGCGGCTACACCTTC.

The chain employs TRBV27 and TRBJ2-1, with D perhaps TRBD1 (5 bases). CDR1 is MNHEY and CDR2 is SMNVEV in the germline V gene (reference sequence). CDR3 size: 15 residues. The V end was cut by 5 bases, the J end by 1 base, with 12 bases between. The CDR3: CASSASRDSYNEQFF. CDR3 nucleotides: TGTGCCAGCAGTGCATCCAGGGATTCCTACAATGAGCAGTTCTTC.

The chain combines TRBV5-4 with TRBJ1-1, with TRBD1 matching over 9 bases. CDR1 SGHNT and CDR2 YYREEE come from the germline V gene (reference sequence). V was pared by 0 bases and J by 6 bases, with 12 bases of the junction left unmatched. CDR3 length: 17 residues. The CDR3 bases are TGTGCCAGCAGCTTGGTAGTGGGGACAGGGTTTGGGGCTGAAGCTTTCTTT. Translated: CASSLVVGTGFGAEAFF.

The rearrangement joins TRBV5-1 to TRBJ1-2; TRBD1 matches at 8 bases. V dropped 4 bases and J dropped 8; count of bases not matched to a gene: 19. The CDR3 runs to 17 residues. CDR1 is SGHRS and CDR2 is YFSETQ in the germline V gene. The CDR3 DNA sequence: TGCGCCAGCAGCCGGGAGGTGGACAGGGCTCAACTATACGGCTACACCTTC. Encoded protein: CASSREVDRAQLYGYTF.

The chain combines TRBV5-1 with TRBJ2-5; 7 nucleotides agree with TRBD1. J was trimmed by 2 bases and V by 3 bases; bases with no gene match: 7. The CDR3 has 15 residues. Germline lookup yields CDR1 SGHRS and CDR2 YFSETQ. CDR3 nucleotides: TGCGCCAGCAGCTCTTACAGGGGACCTCAAGAGACCCAGTACTTC. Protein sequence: CASSSYRGPQETQYF.

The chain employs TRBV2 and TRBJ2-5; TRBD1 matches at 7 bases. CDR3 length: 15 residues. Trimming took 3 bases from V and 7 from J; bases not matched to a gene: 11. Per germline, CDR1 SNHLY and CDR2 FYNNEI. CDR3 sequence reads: CASSDTGQSPGTQYF. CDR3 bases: TGTGCCAGCAGTGACACGGGACAGTCGCCGGGGACCCAGTACTTC.

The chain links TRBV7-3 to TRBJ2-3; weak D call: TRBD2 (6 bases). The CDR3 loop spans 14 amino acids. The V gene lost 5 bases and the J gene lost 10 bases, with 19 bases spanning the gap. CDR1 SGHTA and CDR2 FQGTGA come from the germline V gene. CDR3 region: CASSPTSLRMAQYF. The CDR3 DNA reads TGTGCCAGCAGCCCCACTAGCTTAAGAATGGCGCAGTATTTT. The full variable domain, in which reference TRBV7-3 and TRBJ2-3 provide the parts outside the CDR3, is GAGVSQTPSNKVTEKGKYVELRCDPISGHTALYWYRQSLGQGPEFLIYFQGTGAADDSGLPNDRFFAVRPEGSVSTLKIQRTERGDSAVYLCASSPTSLRMAQYFGPGTRLTVL.

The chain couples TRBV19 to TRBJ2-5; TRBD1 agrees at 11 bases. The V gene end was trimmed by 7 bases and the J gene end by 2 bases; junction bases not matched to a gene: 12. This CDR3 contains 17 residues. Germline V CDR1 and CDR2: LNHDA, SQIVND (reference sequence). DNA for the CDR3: TGTGCCAGTACCCCTAGGGGGACAGGGGGTGTTCAAGAGACCCAGTACTTC. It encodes CASTPRGTGGVQETQYF. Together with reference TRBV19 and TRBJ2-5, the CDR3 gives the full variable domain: DGGITQSPKYLFRKEGQNVTLSCEQNLNHDAMYWYRQDPGQGLRLIYYSQIVNDFQKGDIAEGYSVSREKKESFPLTVTSAQKNPTAFYLCASTPRGTGGVQETQYFGPGTRLLVL.

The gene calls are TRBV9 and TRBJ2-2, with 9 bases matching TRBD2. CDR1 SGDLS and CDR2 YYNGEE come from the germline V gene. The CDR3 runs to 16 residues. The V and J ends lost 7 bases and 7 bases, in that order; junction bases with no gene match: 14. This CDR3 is CASGHSGRVNIGELFF. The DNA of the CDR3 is TGTGCCAGCGGCCATAGCGGGAGAGTTAATATCGGGGAGCTGTTTTTT.

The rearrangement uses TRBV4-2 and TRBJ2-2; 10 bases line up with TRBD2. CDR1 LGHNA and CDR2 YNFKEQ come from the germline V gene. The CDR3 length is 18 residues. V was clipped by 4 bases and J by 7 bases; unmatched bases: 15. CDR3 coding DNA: TGTGCCAGCAGCCCGCTCATGAGCGGGAGGGCCAGGGGCGGGGAGCTGTTTTTT. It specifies CASSPLMSGRARGGELFF.

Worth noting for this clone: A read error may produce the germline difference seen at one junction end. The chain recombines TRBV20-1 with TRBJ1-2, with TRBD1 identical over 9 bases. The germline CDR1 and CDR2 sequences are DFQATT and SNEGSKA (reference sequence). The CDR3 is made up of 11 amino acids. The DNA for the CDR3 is TGCAGTGCTAGGGGACAGGGTTACTTCTTCTTC. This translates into CSARGQGYFFF.

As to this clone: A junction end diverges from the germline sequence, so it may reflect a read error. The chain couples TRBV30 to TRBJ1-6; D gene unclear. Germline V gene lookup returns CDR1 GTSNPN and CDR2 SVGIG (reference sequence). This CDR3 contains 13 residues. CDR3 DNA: TGTGCCCGGAGGAGCTCCTATAATTCACCCCTCCACTTT. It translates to CARRSSYNSPLHF.

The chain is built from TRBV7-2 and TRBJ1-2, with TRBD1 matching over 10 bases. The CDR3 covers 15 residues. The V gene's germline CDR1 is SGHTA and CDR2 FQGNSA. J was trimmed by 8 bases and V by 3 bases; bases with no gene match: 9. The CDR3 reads CASSLTGTGDWGYTF. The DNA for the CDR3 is TGTGCCAGCAGCTTGACCGGGACAGGGGATTGGGGCTACACCTTC.

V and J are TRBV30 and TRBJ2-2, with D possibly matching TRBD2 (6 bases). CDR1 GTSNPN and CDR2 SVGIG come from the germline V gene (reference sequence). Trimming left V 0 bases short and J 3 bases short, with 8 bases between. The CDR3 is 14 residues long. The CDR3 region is CAWSVRDYTGELFF. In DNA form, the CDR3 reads TGTGCCTGGAGTGTGCGGGATTACACCGGGGAGCTGTTTTTT.

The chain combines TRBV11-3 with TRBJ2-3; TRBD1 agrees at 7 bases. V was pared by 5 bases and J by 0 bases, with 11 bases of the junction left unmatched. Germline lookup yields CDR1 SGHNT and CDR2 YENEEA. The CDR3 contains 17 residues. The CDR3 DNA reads TGTGCCAGCAGCCCCGGGGACAGAGGCTATAGCACAGATACGCAGTATTTT. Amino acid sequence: CASSPGDRGYSTDTQYF.

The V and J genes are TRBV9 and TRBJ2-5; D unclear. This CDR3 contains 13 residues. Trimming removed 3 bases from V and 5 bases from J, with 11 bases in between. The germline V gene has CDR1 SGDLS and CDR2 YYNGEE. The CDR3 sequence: CASSALGWETQYF. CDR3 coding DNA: TGTGCCAGCAGCGCCCTAGGATGGGAGACCCAGTACTTC.

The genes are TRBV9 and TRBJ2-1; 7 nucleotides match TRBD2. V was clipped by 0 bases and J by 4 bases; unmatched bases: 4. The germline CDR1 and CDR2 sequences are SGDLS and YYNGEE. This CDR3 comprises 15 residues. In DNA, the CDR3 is TGTGCCAGCAGCGTAGACGGGGGGAGTTACAATGAGCAGTTCTTC. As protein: CASSVDGGSYNEQFF.

The CDR3 coding sequence is TGTGCCACCAGCAGAGGCGTAAAAAACACTGAAGCTTTCTTT. Translation gives CATSRGVKNTEAFF. The chain is built from TRBV15 and TRBJ1-1; D is unresolved. Germline V CDR1 and CDR2: LNHNV, YYDKDF (reference sequence). V was cut by 1 base and J by 2 bases, with 8 bases left in between. There are 14 residues in the CDR3.

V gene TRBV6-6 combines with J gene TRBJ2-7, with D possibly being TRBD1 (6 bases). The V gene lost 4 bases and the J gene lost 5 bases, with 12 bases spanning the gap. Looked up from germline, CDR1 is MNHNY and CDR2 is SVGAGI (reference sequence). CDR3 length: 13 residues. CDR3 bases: TGTGCCAGCAGTTTCACAGGGATTGACGAGCAGTACTTC. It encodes CASSFTGIDEQYF.

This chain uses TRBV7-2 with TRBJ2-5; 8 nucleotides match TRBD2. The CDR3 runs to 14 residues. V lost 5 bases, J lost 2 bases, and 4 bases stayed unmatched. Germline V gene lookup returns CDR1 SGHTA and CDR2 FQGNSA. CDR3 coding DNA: TGTGCCAGCAGCGCGGGGGGCCTTCAAGAGACCCAGTACTTC. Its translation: CASSAGGLQETQYF.

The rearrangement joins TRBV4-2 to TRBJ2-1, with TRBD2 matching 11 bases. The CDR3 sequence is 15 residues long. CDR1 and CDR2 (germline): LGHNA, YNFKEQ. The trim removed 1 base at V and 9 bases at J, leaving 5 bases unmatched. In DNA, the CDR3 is TGTGCCAGCAGCCAAGTTAGCGGGAGGGCCGGTGAGCAGTTCTTC. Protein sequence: CASSQVSGRAGEQFF.

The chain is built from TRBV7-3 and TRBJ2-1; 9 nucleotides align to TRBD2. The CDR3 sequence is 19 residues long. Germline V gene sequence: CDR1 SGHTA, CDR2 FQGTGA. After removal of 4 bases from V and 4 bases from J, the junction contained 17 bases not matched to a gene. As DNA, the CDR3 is TGTGCCAGCAGCTCTCCTCGGGCTAGCGGGACCCGGCGGTACAATGAGCAGTTCTTC. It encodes CASSSPRASGTRRYNEQFF.

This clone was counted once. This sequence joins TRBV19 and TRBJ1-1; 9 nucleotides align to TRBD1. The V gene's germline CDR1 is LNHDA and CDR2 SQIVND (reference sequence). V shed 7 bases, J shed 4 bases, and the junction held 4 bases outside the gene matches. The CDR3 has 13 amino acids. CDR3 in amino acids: CASITTGGTEAFF. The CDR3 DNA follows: TGTGCCAGTATTACGACAGGGGGCACTGAAGCTTTCTTT.

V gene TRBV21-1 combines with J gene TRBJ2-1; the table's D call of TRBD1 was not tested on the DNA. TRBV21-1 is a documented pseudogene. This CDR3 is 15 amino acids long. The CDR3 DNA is TGTGCCAGCAGCAAAGGTAAGGGGTCCTACAATGAGCAGTTCTTC. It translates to CASSKGKGSYNEQFF.